One and the same sample provided the 30 T cell receptor beta chains below, sequenced in a study of control samples from healthy donors and cancer patients. Repertoires were generated with immunoSEQ multiplex PCR, while TCRdb's copy carries only in-frame clones and drops some. The sample lists 85,000 to 95,000 clones, around 89% occurring once. The sequencing sample was made of blood. Receptors were obtained from a woman between 65 and 79 years old in good health.

The genes are TRBV18 and TRBJ2-1; 10 nucleotides match TRBD2. CDR3 length: 16 residues. The V gene's germline CDR1 is KGHSH and CDR2 LQKENI. The V gene end was trimmed by 4 bases and the J gene end by 4 bases; junction bases not matched to a gene: 7. CDR3: CASSRELAGLYNEQFF. CDR3 sequence (DNA): TGTGCCAGCTCACGGGAACTAGCGGGGCTATACAATGAGCAGTTCTTC.

This clone was observed a few times. This CDR3 is CSVNLGGHNTGELFF. The CDR3 DNA reads TGCAGCGTTAATTTAGGGGGACATAACACCGGGGAGCTGTTTTTT. The chain uses TRBV29-1 and TRBJ2-2, with D possibly matching TRBD1 (6 bases). Germline V CDR1 and CDR2: SQVTM, ANQGSEA. This CDR3 is 15 amino acids long. Trimming removed 5 bases from V and 2 bases from J, with 15 bases in between.

This clone was counted between two and nine times. The rearrangement uses TRBV10-3 and TRBJ1-6; 9 positions agree with TRBD1. Germline-derived CDR1 and CDR2 are ENHRY and SYGVKD. Trimming cost V 6 bases and J 6 bases; bases outside gene matches: 6. There are 15 residues in the CDR3. The DNA for the CDR3 is TGTGCCATCAGCAAGGGACAGGGCCTTAATTCACCCCTCCACTTT. This codes for CAISKGQGLNSPLHF.

The chain recombines TRBV18 with TRBJ2-2; no definite D call. Trimming cost V 3 bases and J 5 bases, with 7 bases left between them. Germline CDR1 is KGHSH and CDR2 is LQKENI. This CDR3 is 13 amino acids long. CDR3 sequence (DNA): TGTGCCAGCTCACCTGACGGTACCGGGGAGCTGTTTTTT. Translating it yields CASSPDGTGELFF.

This clone was observed a handful of times. This rearrangement joins TRBV18 to TRBJ1-1, with D unresolved. The CDR3 runs 13 residues. In germline, CDR1 is KGHSH, CDR2 LQKENI. The V gene lost 8 bases and the J gene lost 0 bases, with 10 bases spanning the gap. The CDR3 here is CASAGQMNTEAFF. DNA for the CDR3: TGTGCCAGCGCCGGGCAGATGAACACTGAAGCTTTCTTT.

This CDR3 reads CASTHLAGGPYEQYF. The CDR3 region has the DNA TGTGCCAGCACTCACCTCGCGGGCGGACCCTACGAGCAGTACTTC. The chain has TRBV11-3 and TRBJ2-7; perhaps TRBD2 as D (5 bases). Trimming removed 7 bases at V and 2 bases at J, with 18 bases between. The CDR3 runs 15 residues. Germline V CDR1 and CDR2: SGHNT, YENEEA.

The genes are TRBV6-5 and TRBJ1-2, with D possibly TRBD1 on 5 matching bases. From germline, CDR1 is MNHEY and CDR2 SVGAGI. The CDR3 loop spans 11 amino acids. V gave up 8 bases and J gave up 3 bases, with 7 bases separating them. CDR3 in DNA: TGTGCCAGCGGGGGGGACTATGGCTACACCTTC. Translation gives CASGGDYGYTF.

The chain links TRBV5-6 to TRBJ2-5, with D possibly matching TRBD1 (6 bases). V was shortened by 1 base and J by 2 bases, with 9 bases between the two germline ends. There are 14 residues in the CDR3. Per the germline V gene, CDR1 is SGHDT and CDR2 is YYEEEE. CDR3 sequence (DNA): TGTGCCAGCAGCTTGTACAGGGAACAAGAGACCCAGTACTTC. Its translation is CASSLYREQETQYF. Full variable domain (remainder filled in from reference TRBV5-6 and TRBJ2-5): DAGVTQSPTHLIKTRGQQVTLRCSPKSGHDTVSWYQQALGQGPQFIFQYYEEEERQRGNFPDRFSGHQFPNYSSELNVNALLLGDSALYLCASSLYREQETQYFGPGTRLLVL.

The chain links TRBV3-1 (or the pseudogene TRBV3-2) to TRBJ1-1; D is uncertain. This CDR3 is built from 15 residues. Trimming stripped 2 bases from V and 2 bases from J, with 12 bases between. The germline gives CDR1 LGHDT, CDR2 YNNKEL (reference sequence). CDR3 in DNA: TGTGCCAGCAGCCAACTACTACGGGGAAACACTGAAGCTTTCTTT. This sequence encodes CASSQLLRGNTEAFF.

This clone was seen just once. The J gene is TRBJ2-1, the V gene TRBV9; D is ambiguous. The CDR3 covers 16 residues. V was pared by 4 bases and J by 8 bases, with 22 bases between. Germline CDR1 reads SGDLS; CDR2 reads YYNGEE. This CDR3 reads CASSSLPENWMDEQFF. The CDR3 nucleotides are TGTGCCAGCAGCTCCCTCCCGGAGAACTGGATGGATGAGCAGTTCTTC.

The J gene is TRBJ2-5, the V gene TRBV9; the D gene is possibly TRBD2 (5 bases). There are 15 residues in the CDR3. The V gene's germline CDR1 is SGDLS and CDR2 YYNGEE. V was clipped by 0 bases and J by 3 bases, with 12 bases between them. The CDR3 sequence is CASSVAGVPKETQYF. CDR3 nucleotide sequence: TGTGCCAGCAGCGTAGCCGGGGTACCCAAAGAGACCCAGTACTTC.

The chain is built from TRBV5-1 and TRBJ2-6; D unclear. Germline lookup yields CDR1 SGHRS and CDR2 YFSETQ. V was trimmed by 2 bases and J by 0 bases, leaving 3 bases between them. The CDR3 consists of 14 residues. CDR3 sequence: CASSFSSGANVLTF. The CDR3 region has the DNA TGCGCCAGCAGCTTCAGCTCTGGGGCCAACGTCCTGACTTTC. The whole variable domain, filled in from reference TRBV5-1 and TRBJ2-6, reads KAGVTQTPRYLIKTRGQQVTLSCSPISGHRSVSWYQQTPGQGLQFLFEYFSETQRNKGNFPGRFSGRQFSNSRSEMNVSTLELGDSALYLCASSFSSGANVLTFGAGSRLTVL.

The chain employs TRBV6-1 and TRBJ2-2, with D possibly TRBD1 on 6 matching bases. This CDR3 has 15 residues. V dropped 2 bases and J dropped 8 bases, with 15 bases sitting between them. Germline V CDR1 and CDR2: MNHNS, SASEGT. This CDR3 reads CASSERDTRGGELFF. The CDR3 DNA reads TGTGCCAGCAGTGAACGGGACACCCGAGGGGGGGAGCTGTTTTTT.

The chain has TRBV4-1 and TRBJ1-2; TRBD1 matches 9 bases. V lost 3 bases, J lost 5 bases, and 7 bases stayed unmatched. This CDR3 comprises 15 residues. CDR1 and CDR2 from the germline V gene are MGHRA and YSYEKL. This chain's CDR3 is CASSHTTGGQYGYTF. CDR3 DNA: TGCGCCAGCAGCCACACGACAGGGGGGCAATATGGCTACACCTTC.

The table lists this clone with a count of one. This chain connects TRBV5-6 to TRBJ1-2; no definite D call. The CDR3 is 13 amino acids. Trimming left V 7 bases short and J 0 bases short, with 10 bases between. From germline, CDR1 is SGHDT and CDR2 YYEEEE. CDR3 loop: CASSGVSNYGYTF. CDR3 DNA: TGTGCCAGCTCCGGAGTCTCTAACTATGGCTACACCTTC.

This CDR3 reads CASSVGAGALNTEAFF. The CDR3, as DNA: TGTGCCAGCAGCGTAGGCGCGGGGGCCCTGAACACTGAAGCTTTCTTT. The gene calls are TRBV9 and TRBJ1-1, with a weak D call TRBD1 (6 bases). V lost 0 bases to trimming and J lost 0 bases, with 12 bases between them. CDR3 length equals 16 residues. The germline CDR1 and CDR2 sequences are SGDLS and YYNGEE.

This rearrangement joins TRBV6-5 to TRBJ1-6, with D maybe TRBD1 (5 bases). Germline lookup yields CDR1 MNHEY and CDR2 SVGAGI. The CDR3 is made up of 13 amino acids. V was clipped by 7 bases and J by 7 bases, with 11 bases between them. This CDR3 is CASNGRVNSPLHF. As DNA, the CDR3 is TGTGCCAGCAACGGCAGGGTAAATTCACCCCTCCACTTT.

The genes are TRBV5-1 and TRBJ2-7; 9 nucleotides align to TRBD2. This CDR3 comprises 15 residues. The trim removed 0 bases at V and 7 bases at J, leaving 8 bases unmatched. Germline CDR1 is SGHRS and CDR2 is YFSETQ. CDR3 in amino acids: CASSLAGLAKGEQYF. The CDR3, as DNA: TGCGCCAGCAGCTTGGCAGGACTAGCGAAAGGAGAGCAGTACTTC.

J is TRBJ2-7 and V is TRBV28, with TRBD2 matching over 8 bases. V lost 8 bases and J lost 3; bases outside the gene matches: 3. Germline CDR1 MDHEN, CDR2 SYDVKM. The CDR3 runs to 12 residues. CDR3 nucleotides: TGTGCCAGCGAAGGGACTAGCTACGAGCAGTACTTC. This gives the protein CASEGTSYEQYF.

The chain employs TRBV4-3 and TRBJ2-3, with D possibly being TRBD2 (7 bases). Trimming took off 0 bases at V and 3 bases at J, with 13 bases between the two ends. Germline assignment: CDR1 LGHNA and CDR2 YSLEER. The CDR3 is 16 residues long. The CDR3 loop reads CASSQDVGGRTDTQYF. CDR3 in DNA: TGCGCCAGCAGCCAAGACGTGGGGGGGCGTACAGATACGCAGTATTTT.

This chain links TRBV27 with TRBJ2-3; no clear D. The length of the CDR3 is 15 residues. Per germline, CDR1 MNHEY and CDR2 SMNVEV (reference sequence). V was cut by 6 bases and J by 2 bases, with 15 bases left in between. The chain's CDR3 is CASRISRFPTDTQYF. CDR3 DNA sequence: TGTGCCAGCAGGATATCGCGGTTTCCCACAGATACGCAGTATTTT.

V is TRBV29-1 and J is TRBJ2-7, with 8 bases identical to TRBD1. CDR1 is SQVTM, CDR2 ANQGSEA, per germline. This CDR3 is 14 amino acids long. The junction had 11 bases not matched to a gene; V was cut back by 4 bases and J by 6 bases. In DNA, the CDR3 is TGCAGCGTTGTTCTATTCAGGGGGCCGGGCGAGCAGTACTTC. It codes for CSVVLFRGPGEQYF.

This chain joins TRBV10-3 and TRBJ1-1; tentatively, D is TRBD1 (5 bases). The CDR3 sequence is 15 residues long. CDR1 and CDR2 from the germline V gene are ENHRY and SYGVKD. Trimming cost V 8 bases and J 8 bases, with 24 bases left between them. The CDR3 coding sequence is TGTGCCATCCAAGCCGGAGGGGTAAGGGCAGGAGAAGCTTTCTTT. Protein: CAIQAGGVRAGEAFF.

J is TRBJ1-1 and V is TRBV6-5, with D possibly TRBD1 on 5 matching bases. This CDR3 contains 14 residues. The germline CDR1 and CDR2 sequences are MNHEY and SVGAGI. Trimming removed 0 bases from V and 6 bases from J, with 11 bases in between. Here the CDR3 reads CASSYSGGGAEAFF. The CDR3 DNA reads TGTGCCAGCAGTTACTCGGGTGGGGGGGCTGAAGCTTTCTTT.

The rearrangement joins TRBV6-6 to TRBJ2-2; perhaps TRBD1 as D (6 bases). Germline lookup yields CDR1 MNHNY and CDR2 SVGAGI (reference sequence). V lost 7 bases to trimming and J lost 1 base, with 16 bases between them. The CDR3 is 16 residues long. The chain's CDR3 is CASTITRTVNTGELFF. The CDR3 nucleotides are TGTGCCAGCACCATCACCCGGACAGTGAACACCGGGGAGCTGTTTTTT.

The rearrangement joins TRBV9 to TRBJ1-4, with 9 positions matching TRBD1. V lost 1 base, J lost 5 bases, and 3 bases stayed unmatched. CDR3 length: 15 amino acids. Germline CDR1 SGDLS, CDR2 YYNGEE. CDR3 coding DNA: TGTGCCAGCAGCGTATCGGGACAGGGAAATGAAAAACTGTTTTTT. This gives the protein CASSVSGQGNEKLFF.

The rearrangement joins TRBV19 to TRBJ1-5, with D perhaps TRBD1 (6 bases). The V end lost 4 bases, the J end lost 6 bases, and 13 bases lay between the germline ends. Germline V gene data show CDR1 as LNHDA and CDR2 as SQIVND (reference sequence). The CDR3 spans 14 residues. The CDR3 sequence: CASSNQGFAQPQHF. Here the CDR3 DNA reads TGTGCCAGTAGTAACCAGGGGTTCGCTCAGCCCCAGCATTTT.

The rearrangement uses TRBV28 and TRBJ1-2; no clear D. This CDR3 is built from 13 residues. Looked up from germline, CDR1 is MDHEN and CDR2 is SYDVKM. V was trimmed by 10 bases and J by 1 base, leaving 13 bases between them. The CDR3 nucleotides read TGTGCCACCTCGGTTGATCGTAACTATGGCTACACCTTC. It codes for CATSVDRNYGYTF.

This chain uses TRBV27 with TRBJ1-1; weak D call: TRBD1 (5 bases). Trimming left V 3 bases short and J 0 bases short, with 8 bases between. Germline CDR1 is MNHEY and CDR2 is SMNVEV (reference sequence). The CDR3 consists of 14 residues. CDR3 residues: CASSLGRLNTEAFF. CDR3 bases: TGTGCCAGCAGTTTGGGACGGTTGAACACTGAAGCTTTCTTT.

V and J are TRBV29-1 and TRBJ1-1; weak D call: TRBD1 (5 bases). Trimming pared 6 bases from V and 3 bases from J, leaving 14 bases between. The CDR3 consists of 13 residues. The germline gives CDR1 SQVTM, CDR2 ANQGSEA. For the CDR3, the DNA is TGCAGCGTAAGAACCAGGGTTGACACTGAAGCTTTCTTT. Translated, it gives CSVRTRVDTEAFF.